This T cell receptor (beta chain) was observed in a study of Graves' ophthalmopathy and Graves' hyperthyroidism. Study-wide background: Peripheral blood sampling preceded any treatment and occurred at initial diagnosis.

10 ml of fresh blood yielded the PBMCs by density gradient. On this clonotype: Its specificity is not known.

RNA served as the template for amplifying TCR beta CDR3 regions. The first-round RT-PCR employed HTBI primers together with the Qiagen OneStep RT-PCR kit. A multiplex PCR was then performed as the second round. MiXCR was run by TCRdb on the multiplex PCR reads, yielding one entry per CDR3 protein. Of over 450,000 distinct CDR3 sequences in the sample, 13% to 15% were seen once. Study-level results: Most clonotypes expanded in thyroid above 0.001 frequency were present in blood too.

This CDR3 region has 15 residues. Germline-derived CDR1 and CDR2 are KGHDR and SFDVKD. Deletions cut 5 bases from V and 0 bases from J, with 12 bases between. The sequence came from a woman in her thirties with Graves' ophthalmopathy. Source material: blood. V gene TRBV24-1 combines with J gene TRBJ2-5; possibly TRBD2 for D (5 bases). CDR3 loop: CATSASGENQETQYF. DNA for the CDR3: TGTGCCACCAGTGCGAGCGGAGAGAACCAAGAGACCCAGTACTTC.